The 5 T cell receptor beta chains below all came from one sample that was sequenced in a study of T cell responses to AZD1222 COVID-19 vaccine. Profiled with immunoSEQ multiplex PCR; TCRdb holds only in-frame clones, not every one. The table records 130,000 to 150,000 clones, over 75% of them present only once. Here the sequenced sample was peripheral blood, taken on day 0 of AZD1222 vaccination. The receptors were sampled from an adult in good health.

CDR3 loop: CASSPDRNIQYF. Here the CDR3 DNA reads TGTGCCAGCAGCCCTGACAGGAACATTCAGTACTTC. V is TRBV5-4 and J is TRBJ2-4, with D possibly TRBD1 on 6 matching bases. Germline assignment: CDR1 SGHNT and CDR2 YYREEE (reference sequence). V was clipped by 4 bases and J by 7 bases, with 9 bases between them. The CDR3 extends over 12 amino acids.

The chain uses TRBV4-3 and TRBJ2-3, with TRBD2 matching over 9 bases. Looked up from germline, CDR1 is LGHNA and CDR2 is YSLEER. After removal of 0 bases from V and 5 bases from J, the junction contained 9 bases not matched to a gene. The CDR3 is 17 amino acids. The CDR3 spells CASSQEWEREAVDTQYF. The CDR3 region has the DNA TGCGCCAGCAGCCAAGAGTGGGAGCGGGAGGCGGTAGATACGCAGTATTTT.

The chain links TRBV12-1 to TRBJ2-5. TRBV12-1 is labeled a pseudogene. There are 15 residues in the CDR3. For the CDR3, the DNA is TGTGCCAGCAGCCCTGGACCGTCCGGACGGGAGACCCAGTACTTC. Translating gives CASSPGPSGRETQYF.

The chain links TRBV6-2 or TRBV6-3 to TRBJ1-1, with 9 bases aligning to TRBD1. Germline V gene data show CDR1 as MNHEY and CDR2 as SVGEGT. The V gene end was trimmed by 5 bases and the J gene end by 0 bases; junction bases not matched to a gene: 10. This CDR3 is built from 17 residues. This chain's CDR3 is CASSPPRDRVMNTEAFF. CDR3 nucleotides: TGTGCCAGCAGTCCCCCCCGGGACAGGGTCATGAACACTGAAGCTTTCTTT.

The V gene is TRBV2, the J gene TRBJ2-5; 7 bases fit TRBD2. Losses at the gene ends were 6 bases for V and 3 bases for J; bases not matched to a gene: 10. The CDR3 totals 15 residues. Germline assignment: CDR1 SNHLY and CDR2 FYNNEI. The CDR3, as DNA: TGTGCCAGCAGATCCCCTTGGGCGGGGGAAGAGACCCAGTACTTC. Translated, it gives CASRSPWAGEETQYF. Full variable domain (outside the CDR3, taken from reference TRBV2 and TRBJ2-5): EPEVTQTPSHQVTQMGQEVILRCVPISNHLYFYWYRQILGQKVEFLVSFYNNEISEKSEIFDDQFSVERPDGSNFTLKIRSTKLEDSAMYFCASRSPWAGEETQYFGPGTRLLVL.